One and the same sample provided the 25 T cell receptor beta chains below, sequenced in a study of OX40 agonist ivuxolimab in advanced cancers. Produced via immunoSEQ multiplex PCR; TCRdb's table is partial and in-frame only. The sample has about 51,000 clones, about 77% seen once. Sequenced material: CD4+ or CD8+ T cells sorted from blood, taken in a trial of the OX40 agonist ivuxolimab. The receptors stem from an adult with an advanced solid tumor such as melanoma, head and neck, liver or kidney cancer.

The CDR3 coding sequence is TGTGCCAGCAGGGGGCTAGCGGGCGGGTACACGAACACCGGGGAGCTGTTTTTT. Encoded protein: CASRGLAGGYTNTGELFF. The chain has TRBV28 and TRBJ2-2; TRBD2 matches 8 bases. There are 18 residues in the CDR3. Trimming took 6 bases from V and 0 from J; bases not matched to a gene: 12. In germline, CDR1 is MDHEN, CDR2 SYDVKM. Full variable domain (remainder filled in from reference TRBV28 and TRBJ2-2): DVKVTQSSRYLVKRTGEKVFLECVQDMDHENMFWYRQDPGLGLRLIYFSYDVKMKEKGDIPEGYSVSREKKERFSLILESASTNQTSMYLCASRGLAGGYTNTGELFFGEGSRLTVL.

The V gene is TRBV28, the J gene TRBJ1-2; 9 bases are a match to TRBD1. Per the germline V gene, CDR1 is MDHEN and CDR2 is SYDVKM. The CDR3 consists of 13 residues. Trimming took 6 bases from V and 3 from J; bases not matched to a gene: 2. CDR3 sequence (DNA): TGTGCCAGCAGCAGGACAGGGGACTATGGCTACACCTTC. The encoded protein is CASSRTGDYGYTF.

By its share, this clone is medium-sized (0.01 to 0.1%). The rearrangement uses TRBV19 and TRBJ1-5, with D unresolved. The V and J ends lost 5 bases and 6 bases respectively, with 11 bases between them. The CDR3 totals 13 residues. Per germline, CDR1 LNHDA and CDR2 SQIVND (reference sequence). The CDR3 spells CASSPEGSQPQHF. CDR3 bases: TGTGCCAGTAGTCCCGAAGGGAGTCAGCCCCAGCATTTT.

The chain joins TRBV4-1 to TRBJ1-5; 10 positions match TRBD1. The junction had 9 bases not matched to a gene; V was cut back by 4 bases and J by 6 bases. This CDR3 is built from 16 residues. The V gene's germline CDR1 is MGHRA and CDR2 YSYEKL. In DNA, the CDR3 is TGCGCCAGCAGCCGGACCGGGACAGGGGTTAGTCAGCCCCAGCATTTT. Translated, it gives CASSRTGTGVSQPQHF.

The chain couples TRBV7-3 to TRBJ1-5; D is unresolved. The germline gives CDR1 SGHTA, CDR2 FQGTGA. V lost 2 bases and J 4 bases, leaving 12 bases between the germline ends. This CDR3 has 15 residues. CDR3: CASSLEGLRNQPQHF. The CDR3 region has the DNA TGTGCCAGCAGCTTAGAAGGATTAAGGAATCAGCCCCAGCATTTT.

The chain couples TRBV5-1 to TRBJ1-1, with TRBD1 as a possible D gene (5 bases). Germline assignment: CDR1 SGHRS and CDR2 YFSETQ. This CDR3 is 18 amino acids long. Trimming left V 2 bases short and J 8 bases short, with 28 bases between. This chain's CDR3 is CASSFLGFSGVGVGEAFF. CDR3 nucleotides: TGCGCCAGCAGCTTTCTCGGATTCTCGGGGGTTGGTGTTGGAGAAGCTTTCTTT. Complete variable domain (other parts from reference TRBV5-1 and TRBJ1-1): KAGVTQTPRYLIKTRGQQVTLSCSPISGHRSVSWYQQTPGQGLQFLFEYFSETQRNKGNFPGRFSGRQFSNSRSEMNVSTLELGDSALYLCASSFLGFSGVGVGEAFFGQGTRLTVV.

This chain uses TRBV7-6 with TRBJ2-1; 9 nucleotides agree with TRBD1. After removal of 1 base from V and 8 bases from J, the junction contained 12 bases not matched to a gene. Germline CDR1 and CDR2: SGHVS and FNYEAQ. The CDR3 length is 17 residues. The CDR3 DNA follows: TGTGCCAGCAGCTTAGGACCCCCCGGGACAGGGCTCGATGAGCAGTTCTTC. Translated: CASSLGPPGTGLDEQFF. The full variable domain, completed using reference TRBV7-6 and TRBJ2-1, is GAGVSQSPRYKVTKRGQDVALRCDPISGHVSLYWYRQALGQGPEFLTYFNYEAQQDKSGLPNDRFSAERPEGSISTLTIQRTEQRDSAMYRCASSLGPPGTGLDEQFFGPGTRLTVL.

This sequence joins TRBV4-1 and TRBJ2-6; D is perhaps TRBD1 or TRBD2 (5 bases each). V gave up 0 bases and J gave up 3 bases, with 9 bases separating them. The CDR3 loop spans 16 amino acids. The V gene's germline CDR1 is MGHRA and CDR2 YSYEKL. The CDR3 reads CASSQDGASGANVLTF. In nucleotides, the CDR3 is TGCGCCAGCAGCCAAGACGGGGCGAGTGGGGCCAACGTCCTGACTTTC.

The chain is built from TRBV9 and TRBJ2-2, with TRBD2 matching 7 bases. Per the germline V gene, CDR1 is SGDLS and CDR2 is YYNGEE. The ends lost 2 bases at V and 4 bases at J; junction bases unmatched: 5. The CDR3 length is 15 residues. CDR3 loop: CASSVLGGSTGELFF. CDR3 sequence (DNA): TGTGCCAGCAGCGTTTTGGGGGGGTCCACCGGGGAGCTGTTTTTT.

This rearrangement joins TRBV5-1 to TRBJ2-3, with no clear D. The CDR3 runs to 14 residues. Trimming shortened V by 0 bases and J by 2 bases, and 7 bases separated the two germline ends. Germline V lookup: CDR1 SGHRS, CDR2 YFSETQ. The CDR3 reads CASSLEPVTDTQYF. In DNA, the CDR3 is TGCGCCAGCAGCTTGGAGCCGGTCACAGATACGCAGTATTTT.

V gene TRBV6-1 combines with J gene TRBJ1-5, with D perhaps TRBD1 (5 bases). Germline values: CDR1 MNHNS, CDR2 SASEGT. Trimming left V 5 bases short and J 1 base short, with 9 bases between. The CDR3 is 14 residues long. This CDR3 is CASSRDGSNQPQHF. The CDR3 region has the DNA TGTGCCAGCAGTAGGGACGGAAGCAATCAGCCCCAGCATTTT.

This rearrangement joins TRBV27 to TRBJ2-1; the D gene is possibly TRBD2 (5 bases). The CDR3 length is 13 residues. The V end was cut by 3 bases, the J end by 5 bases, with 8 bases between. Germline V gene lookup returns CDR1 MNHEY and CDR2 SMNVEV (reference sequence). The CDR3 reads CASSFTRHNEQFF. CDR3 in DNA: TGTGCCAGCAGTTTTACTAGGCACAATGAGCAGTTCTTC.

The chain has TRBV7-9 and TRBJ2-3; 8 positions match TRBD2. Trimming cost V 5 bases and J 5 bases; bases outside gene matches: 3. CDR3 size: 13 residues. The V gene's germline CDR1 is SEHNR and CDR2 FQNEAQ (reference sequence). CDR3 sequence (DNA): TGTGCCAGCAGCGTCCGGGGGGGAGATACGCAGTATTTT. Protein sequence: CASSVRGGDTQYF. The complete variable domain, with remaining parts taken from reference TRBV7-9 and TRBJ2-3, reads DTGVSQNPRHKITKRGQNVTFRCDPISEHNRLYWYRQTLGQGPEFLTYFQNEAQLEKSRLLSDRFSAERPKGSFSTLEIQRTEQGDSAMYLCASSVRGGDTQYFGPGTRLTVL.

This clone was seen a single time. This chain connects TRBV6-4 to TRBJ2-7; 8 bases are a match to TRBD1. The CDR3 runs to 15 residues. Germline CDR1 and CDR2: MRHNA and SNTAGT. The V segment lost 6 bases and the J segment 1 base; nucleotides outside the gene matches: 8. CDR3 DNA: TGTGCCAGCAGCCAGGGGACAGGATTATCCTACGAGCAGTACTTC. Translation: CASSQGTGLSYEQYF.

This clone was seen a handful of times. This chain joins TRBV5-6 and TRBJ2-5; D remains ambiguous. This CDR3 spans 10 amino acids. Germline assignment: CDR1 SGHDT and CDR2 YYEEEE. The V gene lost 0 bases and the J gene lost 6 bases, with 0 bases spanning the gap. The CDR3 nucleotides read TGTGCCAGCAGCTTGGAGACCCAGTACTTC. It is translated as CASSLETQYF.

This clone was counted a single time. The chain has TRBV19 and TRBJ1-1; D is unclear. V lost 5 bases and J lost 0, with 10 bases in between. Germline values: CDR1 LNHDA, CDR2 SQIVND (reference sequence). The CDR3 covers 14 residues. CDR3 sequence reads: CASSPELMNTEAFF. Here the CDR3 DNA reads TGTGCCAGTAGTCCTGAACTAATGAACACTGAAGCTTTCTTT.

This clone was detected a few times. The chain recombines TRBV29-1 with TRBJ2-3; D unclear. The CDR3 loop spans 13 amino acids. Germline CDR1 and CDR2: SQVTM and ANQGSEA. Deletions cut 7 bases from V and 1 base from J, with 12 bases between. The CDR3 DNA reads TGCAGCGCTTCTAGGCAGCGCACAGATACGCAGTATTTT. Translating gives CSASRQRTDTQYF.

The chain recombines TRBV10-3 with TRBJ1-1, with 7 positions matching TRBD1. The CDR3 consists of 14 residues. CDR1 ENHRY and CDR2 SYGVKD come from the germline V gene. The ends lost 3 bases at V and 4 bases at J; junction bases unmatched: 5. In DNA form, the CDR3 reads TGTGCCATCAGTGAAGGGGGCGGATTCACTGAAGCTTTCTTT. The encoded protein is CAISEGGGFTEAFF.

The gene calls are TRBV29-1 and TRBJ2-5, with 9 bases matching TRBD2. CDR1 SQVTM and CDR2 ANQGSEA come from the germline V gene. The CDR3 spans 14 residues. The J segment lost 2 bases and the V segment lost 4 bases, leaving 5 bases of the junction unmatched. The CDR3 DNA reads as TGCAGCGTTGTTAGCGGGAGACGTCAAGAGACCCAGTACTTC. Translation: CSVVSGRRQETQYF. Looking up the rest from reference TRBV29-1 and TRBJ2-5 gives the full variable domain: SAVISQKPSRDICQRGTSLTIQCQVDSQVTMMFWYRQQPGQSLTLIATANQGSEATYESGFVIDKFPISRPNLTFSTLTVSNMSPEDSSIYLCSVVSGRRQETQYFGPGTRLLVL.

With respect to this clone: Within the sample, other DNA sequences also encode this same CDR3. V gene TRBV18 combines with J gene TRBJ1-5; no reliable D call. The CDR3 sequence is 13 residues long. V lost 3 bases and J 1 base, leaving 4 bases between the germline ends. Germline V lookup: CDR1 KGHSH, CDR2 LQKENI. As DNA, the CDR3 is TGTGCCAGCTCACCGGGCAGCAATCAGCCCCAGCATTTT. It is translated as CASSPGSNQPQHF.

This clone was observed once. The genes are TRBV4-2 and TRBJ2-6; the match to TRBD2 covers 10 bases. The CDR3 totals 19 residues. V trimming: 3 bases; J trimming: 1 base; junction bases outside the gene matches: 9. Germline CDR1 reads LGHNA; CDR2 reads YNFKEQ. CDR3 in amino acids: CASSHHSGLANSGANVLTF. The CDR3 DNA is TGTGCCAGCAGCCACCACTCGGGACTAGCGAATTCTGGGGCCAACGTCCTGACTTTC.

The genes are TRBV5-1 and TRBJ2-1, with no clear D. Per germline, CDR1 SGHRS and CDR2 YFSETQ. CDR3 size: 13 residues. Trimming shortened V by 0 bases and J by 10 bases, and 11 bases separated the two germline ends. This CDR3 reads CASSLAGAREQFF. CDR3 in DNA: TGCGCCAGCAGCTTGGCGGGCGCGCGGGAGCAGTTCTTC.

V and J are TRBV5-1 and TRBJ1-2; TRBD1 agrees at 7 bases. V lost 1 base to trimming and J lost 6 bases; unmatched junction nucleotides: 6. Germline V gives CDR1 SGHRS, CDR2 YFSETQ. This CDR3 is built from 14 residues. The CDR3 here is CASSLRQGEDGYTF. CDR3 DNA: TGCGCCAGCAGCTTGAGGCAGGGGGAGGATGGCTACACCTTC. The whole variable domain, remainder taken from reference TRBV5-1 and TRBJ1-2, is KAGVTQTPRYLIKTRGQQVTLSCSPISGHRSVSWYQQTPGQGLQFLFEYFSETQRNKGNFPGRFSGRQFSNSRSEMNVSTLELGDSALYLCASSLRQGEDGYTFGSGTRLTVV.

This chain joins TRBV9 and TRBJ2-2; TRBD1 is a possible D gene (6 bases). The CDR3 has 14 amino acids. CDR1 and CDR2 (germline): SGDLS, YYNGEE. V gave up 3 bases and J gave up 7 bases, with 13 bases separating them. The CDR3 nucleotides are TGTGCCAGCAGCGCAAAACAGGGAGTCGGGGAGCTGTTTTTT. The encoded protein is CASSAKQGVGELFF.

The chain combines TRBV27 with TRBJ1-1, with 9 bases that match TRBD1. Germline CDR1 and CDR2: MNHEY and SMNVEV (reference sequence). The CDR3 totals 14 residues. Trimming took 5 bases from V and 5 from J; bases not matched to a gene: 6. The CDR3 DNA reads as TGTGCCAGCAGTCGAGACAGGGGGGGAACTGAAGCTTTCTTT. Translating it yields CASSRDRGGTEAFF.